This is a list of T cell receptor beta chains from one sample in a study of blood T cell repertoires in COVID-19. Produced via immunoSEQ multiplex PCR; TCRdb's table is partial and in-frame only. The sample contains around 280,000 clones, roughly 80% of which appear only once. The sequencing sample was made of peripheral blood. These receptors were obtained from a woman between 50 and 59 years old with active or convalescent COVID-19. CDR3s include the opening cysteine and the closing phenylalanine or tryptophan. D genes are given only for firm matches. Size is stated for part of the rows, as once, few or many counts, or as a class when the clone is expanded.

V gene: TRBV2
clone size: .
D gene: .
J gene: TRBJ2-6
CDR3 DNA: TGTGCCAGCAGGGGGTCTACAGGGTTCCCTGGGGCCAACGTCCTGACTTTC
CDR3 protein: CASRGSTGFPGANVLTF

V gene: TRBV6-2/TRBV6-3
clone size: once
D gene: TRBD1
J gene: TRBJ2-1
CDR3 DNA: TGTGCCAGCCGCCCATCCGGGACAGGGGACAATGAGCAGTTCTTC
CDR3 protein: CASRPSGTGDNEQFF

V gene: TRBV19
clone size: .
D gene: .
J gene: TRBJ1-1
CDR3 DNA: TGTGCCACCCAGAACCTGCAGGCCCGTGAAGCTTTCTTT
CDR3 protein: CATQNLQAREAFF

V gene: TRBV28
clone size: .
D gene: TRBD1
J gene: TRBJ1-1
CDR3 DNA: TGTGCCAGCAGTCCTCAGGGGGCGCCAGTGGTCGCTGAAGCTTTCTTT
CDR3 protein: CASSPQGAPVVAEAFF

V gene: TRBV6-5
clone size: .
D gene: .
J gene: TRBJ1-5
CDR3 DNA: TGTGCCAGCAGTTACCGGGGTTCGGGGCAGCCCCAGCATTTT
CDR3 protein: CASSYRGSGQPQHF

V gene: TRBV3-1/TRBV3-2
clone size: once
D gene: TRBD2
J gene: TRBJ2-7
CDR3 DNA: TGTGCCAGCAGCCCGGGACTAGCAAGCTCCTACGAGCAGTACTTC
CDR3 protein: CASSPGLASSYEQYF

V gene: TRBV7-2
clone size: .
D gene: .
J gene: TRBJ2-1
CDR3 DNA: TGTGCCAGCAGTTTGCGCTATGAGCAGTTCTTC
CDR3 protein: CASSLRYEQFF

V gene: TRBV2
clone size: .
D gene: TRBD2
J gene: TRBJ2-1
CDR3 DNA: TGTGCCAGCAACCTACGGCGGGAGGCATACAATGAGCAGTTCTTC
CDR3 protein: CASNLRREAYNEQFF

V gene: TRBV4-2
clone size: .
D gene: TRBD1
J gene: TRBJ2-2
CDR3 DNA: TGTGCCAGCAGCCAGACGGGACAGTCTAACACCGGGGAGCTGTTTTTT
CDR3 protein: CASSQTGQSNTGELFF

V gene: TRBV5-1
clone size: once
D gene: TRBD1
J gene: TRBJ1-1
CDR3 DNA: TGCGCCAGCAGCGGGGACAGGGGGGTAGCCACTGAAGCTTTCTTT
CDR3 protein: CASSGDRGVATEAFF

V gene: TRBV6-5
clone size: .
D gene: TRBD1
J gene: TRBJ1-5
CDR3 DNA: TGTGCCAGCAGTTCCAGGCCCGGGACAGTCCATCAGCCCCAGCATTTT
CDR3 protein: CASSSRPGTVHQPQHF

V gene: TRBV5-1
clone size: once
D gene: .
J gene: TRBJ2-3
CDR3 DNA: TGCGCCAGCAGCTCATCACCCTCGTGGCAGGGGAGCACAGATACGCAGTATTTT
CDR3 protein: CASSSSPSWQGSTDTQYF

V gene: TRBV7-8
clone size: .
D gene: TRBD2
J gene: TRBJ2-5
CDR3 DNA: TGTGCCAGCAGCTCTGAGCTAGCGGGAGTATTTTGGGAGACCCAGTACTTC
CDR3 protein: CASSSELAGVFWETQYF

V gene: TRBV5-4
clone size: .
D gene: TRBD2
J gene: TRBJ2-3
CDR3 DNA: TGTGCCAGCAGCCCTCGGACTAGCTACACAGATACGCAGTATTTT
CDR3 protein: CASSPRTSYTDTQYF

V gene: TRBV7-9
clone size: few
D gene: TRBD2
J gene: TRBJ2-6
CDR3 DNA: TGTGCCAGCGGGACTAGCGCCGCTGGGGCCAACGTCCTGACTTTC
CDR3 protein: CASGTSAAGANVLTF

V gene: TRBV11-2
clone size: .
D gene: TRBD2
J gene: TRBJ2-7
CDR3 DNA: TGTGCCAGCAGCTTAGATCGCCTAGCGGGCTACGAGCAGTACTTC
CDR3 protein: CASSLDRLAGYEQYF

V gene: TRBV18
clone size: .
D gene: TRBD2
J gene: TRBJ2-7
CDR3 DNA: TGTGCCAGCTCACCAAATGGACTAGCGACCTACGAGCAGTACTTC
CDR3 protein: CASSPNGLATYEQYF

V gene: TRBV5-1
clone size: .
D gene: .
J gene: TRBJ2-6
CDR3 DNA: TGCGCCAGCAGCCCGGAGGGAATACCTGGGGCCAACGTCCTGACTTTC
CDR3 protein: CASSPEGIPGANVLTF

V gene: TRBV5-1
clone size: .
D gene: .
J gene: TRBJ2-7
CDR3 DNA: TGCGCCAGCAGCGTGTGGGGGGGGCCCTACGAGCAGTACTTC
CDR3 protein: CASSVWGGPYEQYF

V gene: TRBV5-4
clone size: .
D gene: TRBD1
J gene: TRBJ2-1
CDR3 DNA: TGTGCCAGCAGCCCAAGGGGACAGGGGGCATGGAATGAGCAGTTCTTC
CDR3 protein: CASSPRGQGAWNEQFF

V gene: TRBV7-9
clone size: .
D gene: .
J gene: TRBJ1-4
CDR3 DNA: TGTGCCAGCAGCTTAGAGGGGATGGGAGAAAAACTGTTTTTT
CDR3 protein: CASSLEGMGEKLFF

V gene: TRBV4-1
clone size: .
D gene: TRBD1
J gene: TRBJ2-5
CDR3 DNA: TGCGCCAGCAGCCCGGGACAGGGAAGGGGCAAAGAGACCCAGTACTTC
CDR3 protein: CASSPGQGRGKETQYF

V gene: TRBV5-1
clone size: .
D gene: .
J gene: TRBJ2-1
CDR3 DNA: TGCGCCAGCAGCTTGGGTCAGGACTACCAGCAGTTCTTC
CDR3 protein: CASSLGQDYQQFF

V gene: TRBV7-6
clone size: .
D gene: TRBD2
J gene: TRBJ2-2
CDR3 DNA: TGTGCCAGCAGCTCGCGGGAGGGCGCCGGGGAGCTGTTTTTT
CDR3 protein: CASSSREGAGELFF

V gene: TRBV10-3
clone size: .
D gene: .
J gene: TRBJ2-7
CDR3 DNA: TGTGCCATCGGAGCCGGGATTGCCTACGAGCAGTACTTC
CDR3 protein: CAIGAGIAYEQYF

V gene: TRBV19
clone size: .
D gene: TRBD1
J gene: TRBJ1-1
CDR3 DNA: TGTGCCAGTAGTATGACGGACAGGTCTTCCTCTGAAGCTTTCTTT
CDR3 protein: CASSMTDRSSSEAFF

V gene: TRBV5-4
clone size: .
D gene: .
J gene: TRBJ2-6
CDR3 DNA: TGTGCCAGCAGCTTGGGACTCAAACACCGCTCTGGGGCCAACGTCCTGACTTTC
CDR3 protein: CASSLGLKHRSGANVLTF

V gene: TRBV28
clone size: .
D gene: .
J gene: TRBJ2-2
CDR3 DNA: TGTGCCAGCAGTCTCGTTCCAGGGGCAAGTTTTGGGGAGCTGTTTTTT
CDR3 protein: CASSLVPGASFGELFF

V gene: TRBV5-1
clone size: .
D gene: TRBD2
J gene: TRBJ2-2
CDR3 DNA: TGCGCCAGCAGCTTACTAGCGGTGAACACCGGGGAGCTGTTTTTT
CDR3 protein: CASSLLAVNTGELFF

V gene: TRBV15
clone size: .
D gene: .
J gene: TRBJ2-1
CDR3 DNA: TGTGCCACCAGCAGAACAGACACCTCCTCCTACAATGAGCAGTTCTTC
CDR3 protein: CATSRTDTSSYNEQFF

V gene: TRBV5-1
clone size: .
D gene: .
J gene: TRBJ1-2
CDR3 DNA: TGCGCCAGCAGCTTGATTTCCCAGTTTTTGAACTATGGCTACACCTTC
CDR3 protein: CASSLISQFLNYGYTF

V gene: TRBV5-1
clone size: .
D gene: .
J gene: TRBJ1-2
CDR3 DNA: TGCGCCAGCAGCCAGGACAGAACAAACTATGGCTACACCTTC
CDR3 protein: CASSQDRTNYGYTF

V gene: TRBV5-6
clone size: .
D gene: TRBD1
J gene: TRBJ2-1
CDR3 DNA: TGTGCCAGCAGGCTTCAGGACAGGGTTTACGGTGAGCAGTTCTTC
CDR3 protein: CASRLQDRVYGEQFF

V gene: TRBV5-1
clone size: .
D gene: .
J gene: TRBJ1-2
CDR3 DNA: TGCGCCAGCAGCAATCCCGGGACAATCTATGGCTACACCTTC
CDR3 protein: CASSNPGTIYGYTF

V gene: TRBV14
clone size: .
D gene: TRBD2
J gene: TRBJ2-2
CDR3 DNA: TGTGCCAGCAGCCAAGGTAAAACTAGCGGAAACACCGGGGAGCTGTTTTTT
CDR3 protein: CASSQGKTSGNTGELFF

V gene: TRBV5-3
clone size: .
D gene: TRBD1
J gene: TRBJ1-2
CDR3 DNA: TGTGCCAGAAGCTGGACAGGGGGCTACACCTTC
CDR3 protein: CARSWTGGYTF

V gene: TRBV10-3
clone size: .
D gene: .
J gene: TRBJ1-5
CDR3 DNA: TGTGCCATCAGTGGCGCGGGGAGGCAGCCCCAGCATTTT
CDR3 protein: CAISGAGRQPQHF

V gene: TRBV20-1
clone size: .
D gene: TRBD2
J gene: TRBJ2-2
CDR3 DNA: TGCAGTGCTAGTTCCAGCGGGGCGAGGTACACCGGGGAGCTGTTTTTT
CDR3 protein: CSASSSGARYTGELFF

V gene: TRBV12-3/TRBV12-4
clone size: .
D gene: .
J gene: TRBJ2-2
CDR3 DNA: TGTGCCAGCAGGGGGGAGGTCGCCGGGGAGCTGTTTTTT
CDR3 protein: CASRGEVAGELFF

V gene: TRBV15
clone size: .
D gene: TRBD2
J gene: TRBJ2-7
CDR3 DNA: TGTGCCACCAGCAGAGTGCGGGAGAGCTCCTACGAGCAGTACTTC
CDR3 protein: CATSRVRESSYEQYF

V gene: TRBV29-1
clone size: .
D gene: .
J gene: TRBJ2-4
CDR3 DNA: TGCAGCGTTGTTGTCTTGGACTCTAACATTCAGTACTTC
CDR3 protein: CSVVVLDSNIQYF

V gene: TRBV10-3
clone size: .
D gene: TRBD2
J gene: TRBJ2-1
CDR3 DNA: TGTGCCATCAGTGCTATGACTAGCGGGAGGGAAGCCTACAATGAGCAGTTCTTC
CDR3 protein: CAISAMTSGREAYNEQFF

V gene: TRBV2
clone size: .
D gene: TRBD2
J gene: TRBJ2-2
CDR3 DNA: TGTGCCAGCAGTGTTGCGGGAGCGTACACCGGGGAGCTGTTTTTT
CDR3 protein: CASSVAGAYTGELFF

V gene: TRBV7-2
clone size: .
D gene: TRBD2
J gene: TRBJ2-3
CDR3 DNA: TGTGCCAGCAGCTTAGTTGTGGGACTAGCGGGAGTCGCCCCGGATACGCAGTATTTT
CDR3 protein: CASSLVVGLAGVAPDTQYF

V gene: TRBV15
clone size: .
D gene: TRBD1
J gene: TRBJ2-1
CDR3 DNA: TGTGCCACCAGCAGAGTGGGGACAGCCTACAATGAGCAGTTCTTC
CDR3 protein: CATSRVGTAYNEQFF

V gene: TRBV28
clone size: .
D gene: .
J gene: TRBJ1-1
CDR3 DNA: TGTGCCAGCAGTCCACCCCCGCTCGACAGTTGGGGCACTGAAGCTTTCTTT
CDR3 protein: CASSPPPLDSWGTEAFF

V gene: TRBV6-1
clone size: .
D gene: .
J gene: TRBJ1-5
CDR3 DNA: TGTGCCAGCAGTGAAATTGGAGGGGTCCTACAGCCCCAGCATTTT
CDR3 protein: CASSEIGGVLQPQHF

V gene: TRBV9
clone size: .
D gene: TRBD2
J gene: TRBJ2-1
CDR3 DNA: TGTGCCAGCAGCGTTTTTGCTAGCGGGCTTACCTACAATGAGCAGTTCTTC
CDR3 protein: CASSVFASGLTYNEQFF

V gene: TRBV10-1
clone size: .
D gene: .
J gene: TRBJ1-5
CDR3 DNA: TGCGCCAGCAGTGAGTTCGAGCCGTACAATCAGCCCCAGCATTTT
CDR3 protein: CASSEFEPYNQPQHF

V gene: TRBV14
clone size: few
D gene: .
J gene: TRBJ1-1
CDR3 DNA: TGTGCCAGCAGCCCCGCTACAAATTGGGGGCAAGCTTTCTTT
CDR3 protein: CASSPATNWGQAFF

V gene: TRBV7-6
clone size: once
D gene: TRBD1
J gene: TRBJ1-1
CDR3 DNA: TGTGCCAGCAGCTCTAGCCCTGACAGGGGGCACGACACTGAAGCTTTCTTT
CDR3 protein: CASSSSPDRGHDTEAFF

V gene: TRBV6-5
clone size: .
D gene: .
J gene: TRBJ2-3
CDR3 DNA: TGTGCCAGCAGTTACTCGAAAACGGGAGATCGAGATACGCAGTATTTT
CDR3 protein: CASSYSKTGDRDTQYF

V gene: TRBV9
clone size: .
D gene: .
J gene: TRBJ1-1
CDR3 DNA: TGTGCCAGCAGCGTAGGGGGGACACCGCACACTGAAGCTTTCTTT
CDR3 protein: CASSVGGTPHTEAFF